Given below is one TCR beta chain in context. Antigen: not known. The source of the sample is a study of blood T cells in healthy people across ages. Study outcomes and limitations: When one million T cells were used, diversity estimates were thought to be underestimates.

This CDR3 has 12 amino acids. Trimming took 2 bases from V and 10 from J, leaving 14 bases between them. Looked up from germline, CDR1 is GTSNPN and CDR2 is SVGIG (reference sequence). Together with a sample-barcoded 5' primer, a J-beta primer mix was included in a second PCR lasting roughly 6 to 12 cycles. TCRdb used MiXCR to reprocess the 5' RACE reads, holding one entry per CDR3 protein. The table records some 670,000 distinct CDR3 sequences, approximately 52% of them present only once. This clonotype was obtained from a woman of 80 years or more in good health. Sequenced sample: blood. The rearrangement uses TRBV30 and TRBJ2-5; D may be TRBD2 (5 bases). In DNA, the CDR3 is TGTGCCTGGAGTCACGGCCTGGGAGTCCAGTACTTC. Translated, it gives CAWSHGLGVQYF.